One sample yielded the 9 T cell receptor beta chains listed below, sequenced in a study of T cell responses to AZD1222 COVID-19 vaccine. Method: immunoSEQ multiplex PCR; TCRdb's copy keeps in-frame clones and lacks some. The table records roughly 140,000 clones, 80% to 95% of them present only once. This sample comprised peripheral blood, obtained on day 0 of AZD1222 vaccination. These receptors were taken from an adult in good health.

This chain links TRBV5-1 with TRBJ1-2; unclear D gene. Germline assignment: CDR1 SGHRS and CDR2 YFSETQ. V was cut by 4 bases and J by 8 bases, with 21 bases left in between. The CDR3 spans 15 residues. CDR3 nucleotide sequence: TGCGCCAGCAGCCTGGAGGTGTCCTCTATTGGCGGCTACACCTTC. This gives the protein CASSLEVSSIGGYTF. The full variable domain, its missing parts supplied by reference TRBV5-1 and TRBJ1-2, is KAGVTQTPRYLIKTRGQQVTLSCSPISGHRSVSWYQQTPGQGLQFLFEYFSETQRNKGNFPGRFSGRQFSNSRSEMNVSTLELGDSALYLCASSLEVSSIGGYTFGSGTRLTVV.

The J gene is TRBJ2-7, the V gene TRBV15, with D possibly called TRBD1 or TRBD2 (5 bases each). Germline lookup yields CDR1 LNHNV and CDR2 YYDKDF (reference sequence). The CDR3 spans 14 residues. V was pared by 0 bases and J by 2 bases, with 8 bases between. CDR3 residues: CATSRDKGPYEQYF. CDR3 DNA sequence: TGTGCCACCAGCAGAGATAAGGGACCCTACGAGCAGTACTTC.

The chain carries TRBV24-1 and TRBJ2-1; no firm D call. Trimming took off 4 bases at V and 8 bases at J, with 5 bases between the two ends. Germline CDR1 reads KGHDR; CDR2 reads SFDVKD. The CDR3 contains 11 residues. Here the CDR3 DNA reads TGTGCCACCAGTGAAGGGTATGAGCAGTTCTTC. Encoded protein: CATSEGYEQFF.

This clone was observed a single time. This chain joins TRBV5-1 and TRBJ2-3; D perhaps matches TRBD1 (6 bases). Trimming cost V 4 bases and J 2 bases, with 17 bases left between them. Looked up from germline, CDR1 is SGHRS and CDR2 is YFSETQ. The CDR3 is 16 amino acids. CDR3 amino acids: CASSSNRVKNTDTQYF. For the CDR3, the DNA is TGCGCCAGCAGCAGTAACAGGGTTAAGAACACAGATACGCAGTATTTT.

The J gene is TRBJ2-5, the V gene TRBV5-1, with D maybe TRBD1 (5 bases). This CDR3 spans 16 amino acids. Looked up from germline, CDR1 is SGHRS and CDR2 is YFSETQ. Trimming removed 2 bases from V and 4 bases from J, with 18 bases in between. CDR3: CASSLGQGVYLETQYF. CDR3 DNA sequence: TGCGCCAGCAGCTTAGGCCAAGGGGTCTACCTAGAGACCCAGTACTTC.

Only one count was recorded for this clone. The chain recombines TRBV6-2 or TRBV6-3 with TRBJ1-5, with D perhaps TRBD1 (5 bases). This CDR3 contains 16 residues. The V end lost 5 bases, the J end lost 6 bases, and 20 bases lay between the germline ends. CDR1 and CDR2 (germline): MNHEY, SVGEGT. The CDR3 nucleotides read TGTGCCAGCAGTAACCCTCTCTGGGGGAAGGGTCAGCCCCAGCATTTT. It codes for CASSNPLWGKGQPQHF.

This chain links TRBV19 with TRBJ1-2; D perhaps matches TRBD1 (5 bases). V lost 3 bases and J 4 bases, leaving 18 bases between the germline ends. From germline, CDR1 is LNHDA and CDR2 SQIVND (reference sequence). The CDR3 contains 16 residues. The CDR3 region is CASSIFGASSSYGYTF. The CDR3 DNA is TGTGCCAGTAGTATCTTCGGGGCCTCCTCCTCCTATGGCTACACCTTC.

The V and J genes are TRBV28 and TRBJ2-1, with D tentatively TRBD1 (6 bases). Germline values: CDR1 MDHEN, CDR2 SYDVKM. V lost 2 bases to trimming and J lost 5 bases, with 13 bases between them. The CDR3 extends over 15 amino acids. In nucleotides, the CDR3 is TGTGCCAGCAGTTTACCACGGACAGCGAACAATGAGCAGTTCTTC. The encoded protein is CASSLPRTANNEQFF.

This sequence joins TRBV19 and TRBJ2-7; tentatively, D is TRBD1 (6 bases). Trimming shortened V by 3 bases and J by 3 bases, and 24 bases separated the two germline ends. The V gene's germline CDR1 is LNHDA and CDR2 SQIVND (reference sequence). This CDR3 is 18 amino acids long. CDR3 protein: CASSILYYTSGHNYEQYF. DNA of the CDR3: TGTGCCAGTAGTATTCTATATTACACATCGGGACACAACTACGAGCAGTACTTC.